A single sample is the source of the 29 T cell receptor beta chains below, sequenced in a study of shared clonotypes between healthy human individuals. The assay was immunoSEQ multiplex PCR, and TCRdb's table has in-frame clones only and misses some. The sample has about 2.1 million clones, about 93% seen once. Selected positively for CCR7 and CD45RO-negative, naive CD8 cells excluded terminally differentiated effector memory CD45RA+ cells. Sequencing used naive CD8+ T cells from PBMCs. These receptors were obtained from a man aged 18 to 30 in good health. Some clones in this sample may be carry-over from other donors' samples.

This clone appeared a single time. This sequence joins TRBV9 and TRBJ2-1; 8 nucleotides align to TRBD2. The trim removed 3 bases at V and 2 bases at J, leaving 7 bases unmatched. This CDR3 spans 16 amino acids. CDR1 and CDR2 (germline): SGDLS, YYNGEE. CDR3 residues: CASSAWGRGAYNEQFF. DNA for the CDR3: TGTGCCAGCAGCGCCTGGGGGCGGGGGGCCTACAATGAGCAGTTCTTC.

The rearrangement joins TRBV10-1 to TRBJ2-2; TRBD2 agrees at 9 bases. CDR3 length: 15 residues. Germline V gene lookup returns CDR1 WNHNN and CDR2 SYGVQD (reference sequence). After removal of 6 bases from V and 5 bases from J, the junction contained 7 bases not matched to a gene. CDR3 nucleotides: TGCGCCAGCAGCGTTCTAGCGGGGTCAACCGGGGAGCTGTTTTTT. Translated: CASSVLAGSTGELFF.

This clone was recorded a few times. The chain links TRBV14 to TRBJ1-1, with no clear D. CDR1 is SGHDN and CDR2 is FVKESK in the germline V gene. The germline V and J ends were trimmed by 4 bases and 0 bases, with 15 bases remaining between them. This CDR3 region has 16 residues. In DNA, the CDR3 is TGTGCCAGCAGCCGTCGACCCTCCACCCTGAACACTGAAGCTTTCTTT. Amino acid sequence: CASSRRPSTLNTEAFF.

V gene TRBV18 combines with J gene TRBJ2-7; 12 bases line up with TRBD2. CDR1 is KGHSH and CDR2 is LQKENI in the germline V gene. V dropped 1 base and J dropped 2; count of bases not matched to a gene: 18. CDR3 length: 21 residues. In nucleotides, the CDR3 is TGTGCCAGCTCACCACTCACCACCGGGACTAGCGGGCAACTCTCGCCCTACGAGCAGTACTTC. Translation gives CASSPLTTGTSGQLSPYEQYF.

This rearrangement joins TRBV5-1 to TRBJ2-5, with TRBD2 matching 8 bases. This CDR3 has 16 amino acids. In germline, CDR1 is SGHRS, CDR2 YFSETQ. Trimming cost V 3 bases and J 6 bases; bases outside gene matches: 13. CDR3 coding DNA: TGCGCCAGCAGCTCCTCCCCCCGGGAGGGCCCACAGACCCAGTACTTC. Translated, it gives CASSSSPREGPQTQYF.

The chain joins TRBV9 to TRBJ2-1, with 8 bases lining up with TRBD1. V gave up 0 bases and J gave up 9 bases; unmatched junction bases: 5. The germline V gene has CDR1 SGDLS and CDR2 YYNGEE. The CDR3 consists of 14 residues. The CDR3 reads CASSVGRGLGEQFF. As DNA, the CDR3 is TGTGCCAGCAGCGTAGGCAGGGGGCTGGGTGAGCAGTTCTTC.

The chain is built from TRBV2 and TRBJ2-1, with 12 bases that match TRBD2. This CDR3 is built from 13 residues. Germline V gives CDR1 SNHLY, CDR2 FYNNEI. With V trimmed by 8 bases and J by 6 bases, 2 bases remained unmatched. CDR3 residues: CASRTSGINEQFF. DNA of the CDR3: TGTGCCAGCCGGACTAGCGGGATCAATGAGCAGTTCTTC.

The rearrangement links TRBV19 to TRBJ2-2; possible D gene TRBD2, 5 bases. Per germline, CDR1 LNHDA and CDR2 SQIVND (reference sequence). The germline V and J ends were trimmed by 6 bases and 7 bases, with 18 bases remaining between them. The CDR3 extends over 15 amino acids. In DNA form, the CDR3 reads TGTGCCAGTAGCCCCGATGGGAGAGGTATCGGGGAGCTGTTTTTT. Translated, it gives CASSPDGRGIGELFF.

This clone has a single count. The chain recombines TRBV9 with TRBJ1-4; D gene ambiguous. Germline V gives CDR1 SGDLS, CDR2 YYNGEE. The CDR3 spans 15 residues. Trimming took off 4 bases at V and 3 bases at J, with 13 bases between the two ends. The CDR3 DNA is TGTGCCAGCAGCCCCTGGAGGTCCTCTAATGAAAAACTGTTTTTT. This sequence encodes CASSPWRSSNEKLFF.

The V gene is TRBV28, the J gene TRBJ2-2, with TRBD2 matching 9 bases. The CDR3 runs to 16 residues. Unmatched junction bases numbered 4, after V lost 5 bases and J lost 0 bases. Germline lookup yields CDR1 MDHEN and CDR2 SYDVKM. The CDR3 nucleotides are TGTGCCAGCAGTCGACTAGCGGTCTCGAACACCGGGGAGCTGTTTTTT. This encodes CASSRLAVSNTGELFF.

V is TRBV18 and J is TRBJ1-4; D is uncertain. V was pared by 6 bases and J by 5 bases, with 13 bases between. This CDR3 contains 14 residues. From germline, CDR1 is KGHSH and CDR2 LQKENI. In nucleotides, the CDR3 is TGTGCCAGCTCCCCGGCCCGAGTCAATGAAAAACTGTTTTTT. The encoded protein is CASSPARVNEKLFF.

V usage is TRBV7-2 and J usage is TRBJ2-1, with D possibly TRBD2 on 7 matching bases. V was trimmed by 3 bases and J by 4 bases, leaving 16 bases between them. Per germline, CDR1 SGHTA and CDR2 FQGNSA. The CDR3 loop spans 16 amino acids. The CDR3, as DNA: TGTGCCAGCAGCTTCGGGGGCGGGAGTGCGTACAATGAGCAGTTCTTC. It is translated as CASSFGGGSAYNEQFF.

V and J are TRBV5-1 and TRBJ2-2; 8 nucleotides match TRBD2. The CDR3 has 17 amino acids. The ends lost 0 bases at V and 1 base at J; junction bases unmatched: 5. Germline values: CDR1 SGHRS, CDR2 YFSETQ. Written as DNA, the CDR3 is TGCGCCAGCAGCTTGGGTGAACGGGAGGGGAACACCGGGGAGCTGTTTTTT. Its translation is CASSLGEREGNTGELFF.

This sequence joins TRBV6-6 and TRBJ2-7; no reliable D call. Germline V CDR1 and CDR2: MNHNY, SVGAGI (reference sequence). V was cut by 4 bases and J by 4 bases, with 11 bases left in between. The CDR3 covers 13 residues. CDR3: CASSFFTDYEQYF. For the CDR3, the DNA is TGTGCCAGCAGTTTCTTTACCGATTACGAGCAGTACTTC.

CDR3 sequence: CASSYIAGGSGEQFF. The DNA for the CDR3 is TGTGCCAGCAGTTATATAGCGGGAGGTTCGGGTGAGCAGTTCTTC. V usage is TRBV27 and J usage is TRBJ2-1; 10 bases align to TRBD2. The CDR3 sequence is 15 residues long. Germline values: CDR1 MNHEY, CDR2 SMNVEV (reference sequence). V dropped 4 bases and J dropped 9; count of bases not matched to a gene: 9.

The V call is TRBV4-3, the J call TRBJ2-1, with D unclear. Germline V gene lookup returns CDR1 LGHNA and CDR2 YSLEER. This CDR3 region has 17 residues. Trimming left V 0 bases short and J 0 bases short, with 12 bases between. DNA for the CDR3: TGCGCCAGCAGCCAAGATAGGGCGTCCCTCTCCTACAATGAGCAGTTCTTC. Its protein product is CASSQDRASLSYNEQFF.

Only one count was recorded for this clone. This chain joins TRBV27 and TRBJ2-7; D is uncertain. CDR3 length: 13 residues. V was clipped by 4 bases and J by 5 bases, with 12 bases between them. Germline V gene lookup returns CDR1 MNHEY and CDR2 SMNVEV (reference sequence). CDR3 loop: CASSSLLRDEQYF. The CDR3 nucleotides read TGTGCCAGCAGTTCCCTCCTCCGGGACGAGCAGTACTTC.

This rearrangement joins TRBV5-1 to TRBJ1-2; 7 bases are a match to TRBD1. Looked up from germline, CDR1 is SGHRS and CDR2 is YFSETQ. This CDR3 comprises 13 residues. J gave up 8 bases and V 4 bases, and 8 bases lay outside the gene matches. CDR3 sequence reads: CASSPTGSGGYTF. The CDR3 bases are TGCGCCAGCAGCCCGACAGGGTCGGGAGGCTACACCTTC.

The J gene is TRBJ2-1, the V gene TRBV29-1, with 7 bases that match TRBD1. Germline CDR1 and CDR2: SQVTM and ANQGSEA. V was clipped by 7 bases and J by 6 bases; unmatched bases: 3. There are 11 residues in the CDR3. CDR3 in DNA: TGCAGCGATGGACAGGTCAATGAGCAGTTCTTC. Its translation: CSDGQVNEQFF.

The rearrangement uses TRBV19 and TRBJ2-1; the D gene could be TRBD1 or TRBD2 (5 bases each). V was cut by 9 bases and J by 1 base, with 22 bases left in between. The CDR3 length is 17 residues. CDR1 is LNHDA, CDR2 SQIVND, per germline (reference sequence). CDR3 DNA: TGTGCCAGCGCCTGGGGGATCCGGGAAAAGTCCTACAATGAGCAGTTCTTC. Protein product: CASAWGIREKSYNEQFF.

The chain has TRBV19 and TRBJ2-1, with D unclear. CDR1 LNHDA and CDR2 SQIVND come from the germline V gene (reference sequence). The V gene lost 1 base and the J gene lost 7 bases, with 26 bases spanning the gap. CDR3 length: 19 residues. The CDR3 region has the DNA TGTGCCAGTAGTATAGGAAGTACGAACGGGCCCCAAGGTAGTAATGAGCAGTTCTTC. The encoded protein is CASSIGSTNGPQGSNEQFF. The whole variable domain, remainder taken from reference TRBV19 and TRBJ2-1, is DGGITQSPKYLFRKEGQNVTLSCEQNLNHDAMYWYRQDPGQGLRLIYYSQIVNDFQKGDIAEGYSVSREKKESFPLTVTSAQKNPTAFYLCASSIGSTNGPQGSNEQFFGPGTRLTVL.

This clone showed up just a few times. The chain couples TRBV9 to TRBJ1-1, with D unclear. Germline CDR1 is SGDLS and CDR2 is YYNGEE. V gave up 3 bases and J gave up 4 bases, with 19 bases separating them. The CDR3 has 16 residues. CDR3 DNA sequence: TGTGCCAGCAGCGCAGACCTTCATGGGCGTAGCACTGAAGCTTTCTTT. It is translated as CASSADLHGRSTEAFF.

The chain couples TRBV11-2 to TRBJ1-1; TRBD1 might be the D (6 bases). The CDR3 spans 15 residues. In germline, CDR1 is SGHAT, CDR2 FQNNGV. Trimming took off 1 base at V and 0 bases at J, with 9 bases between the two ends. CDR3 sequence (DNA): TGTGCCAGCAGCTTAGGGGGGCGAATGAACACTGAAGCTTTCTTT. Its protein product is CASSLGGRMNTEAFF.

This sequence joins TRBV11-2 and TRBJ2-3; 9 nucleotides agree with TRBD2. J was trimmed by 4 bases and V by 3 bases; bases with no gene match: 8. Germline CDR1 reads SGHAT; CDR2 reads FQNNGV. The CDR3 spans 16 residues. DNA of the CDR3: TGTGCCAGCAGCTTCCGGCCGGCGGGAGGGTCAGATACGCAGTATTTT. Residues: CASSFRPAGGSDTQYF.

This clone was detected a few times. The chain has TRBV13 and TRBJ1-1, with TRBD1 matching 7 bases. The CDR3 length is 15 residues. The trim removed 1 base at V and 1 base at J, leaving 3 bases unmatched. The germline gives CDR1 PRHDT, CDR2 FYEKMQ (reference sequence). As DNA, the CDR3 is TGTGCCAGCAGCTTAGAAGACAGGGAGAACACTGAAGCTTTCTTT. Encoded protein: CASSLEDRENTEAFF.

The J gene is TRBJ2-7, the V gene TRBV7-9; 9 bases are a match to TRBD1. In germline, CDR1 is SEHNR, CDR2 FQNEAQ (reference sequence). The CDR3 is made up of 13 amino acids. J gave up 4 bases and V 5 bases, and 3 bases lay outside the gene matches. The CDR3 region has the DNA TGTGCCAGCAGCACAGGGGGCCAGTACGAGCAGTACTTC. Translating gives CASSTGGQYEQYF.

The CDR3 region is CASSLRFGRDTQYF. The CDR3 bases are TGTGCCAGCAGCCTCAGGTTCGGGCGAGATACGCAGTATTTT. V is TRBV11-2 and J is TRBJ2-3; D unresolved. V lost 5 bases and J 5 bases, leaving 14 bases between the germline ends. CDR3 size: 14 residues. Germline-derived CDR1 and CDR2 are SGHAT and FQNNGV.

This clone was recorded only once. The rearrangement joins TRBV7-9 to TRBJ2-3; D is uncertain. The CDR3 is 12 amino acids. Germline CDR1 SEHNR, CDR2 FQNEAQ (reference sequence). Trimming left V 2 bases short and J 6 bases short, with 6 bases between. CDR3 coding DNA: TGTGCCAGCAGCTTACCTTGGGATACGCAGTATTTT. Translating gives CASSLPWDTQYF.

This clone was seen more than once but under ten times. This chain uses TRBV9 with TRBJ1-1, with D perhaps matching TRBD1 (6 bases). Trimming pared 3 bases from V and 0 bases from J, leaving 12 bases between. There are 15 residues in the CDR3. Looked up from germline, CDR1 is SGDLS and CDR2 is YYNGEE. The CDR3 nucleotides are TGTGCCAGCAGCGGTGGGGACACTTTGAACACTGAAGCTTTCTTT. Protein product: CASSGGDTLNTEAFF.